The rows below give T cell receptor beta chains drawn from one sample of a study of OX40 agonist ivuxolimab in advanced cancers. Only in-frame clones appear in the TCRdb table, and some are missing; sequencing was by immunoSEQ multiplex PCR. The table records 65,000 to 85,000 clones, roughly 84% of them present only once. Sequences were derived from CD4+ or CD8+ T cells sorted from blood, sampled in a trial of the OX40 agonist ivuxolimab. The receptors were sampled from an adult with an advanced solid tumor such as melanoma, head and neck, liver or kidney cancer. Each CDR3 is given with its conserved first and last residue. Fields, in order: J gene, V gene, D gene, clone size, CDR3 DNA, CDR3 protein. The D gene is left open where the match is weak. Not every row has a clone size; where given, it reads once, few, many or a size class.

j_gene: TRBJ1-1
v_gene: TRBV9
d_gene: TRBD1
abundance: -
CDR3nt: TGTGCCAGCAGCGCCACCCTGACCGGGACAGGGGCGAACACTGAAGCTTTCTTT
CDR3aa: CASSATLTGTGANTEAFF

j_gene: TRBJ1-1
v_gene: TRBV11-3
d_gene: TRBD1
abundance: -
CDR3nt: TGTGCCAGCAGCGGGACAGCGAAGAACACTGAAGCTTTCTTT
CDR3aa: CASSGTAKNTEAFF

j_gene: TRBJ1-5
v_gene: TRBV10-3
d_gene: -
abundance: -
CDR3nt: TGTGCCATCAGTGAATATGTAAATCAGCCCCAGCATTTT
CDR3aa: CAISEYVNQPQHF

j_gene: TRBJ1-2
v_gene: TRBV6-6
d_gene: TRBD1
abundance: -
CDR3nt: TGTGCCAGCAGTTCTACAGGGGGCGCCGCCTATGGCTACACCTTC
CDR3aa: CASSSTGGAAYGYTF

j_gene: TRBJ1-5
v_gene: TRBV27
d_gene: TRBD1
abundance: -
CDR3nt: TGTGCCAGCAGTTCTCAGGGGGCCAATCAGCCCCAGCATTTT
CDR3aa: CASSSQGANQPQHF

j_gene: TRBJ1-4
v_gene: TRBV7-9
d_gene: -
abundance: few
CDR3nt: TGTGCCAGCAGCTTAGGACAGGCTAATGAAAAACTGTTTTTT
CDR3aa: CASSLGQANEKLFF

j_gene: TRBJ1-2
v_gene: TRBV5-4
d_gene: -
abundance: -
CDR3nt: TGTGCCAGCAGCCCGGAGGGGGGGAGTTGGAACTATGGCTACACCTTC
CDR3aa: CASSPEGGSWNYGYTF

j_gene: TRBJ1-6
v_gene: TRBV27
d_gene: TRBD1
abundance: -
CDR3nt: TGTGCCAGCAGTTGGAGACAGGGGAATTCACCCCTCCACTTT
CDR3aa: CASSWRQGNSPLHF

j_gene: TRBJ2-5
v_gene: TRBV4-3
d_gene: -
abundance: once
CDR3nt: TGCGCCAGCAGCCAGGAGGGGTGGGAGACCCAGTACTTC
CDR3aa: CASSQEGWETQYF

j_gene: TRBJ2-7
v_gene: TRBV30
d_gene: -
abundance: -
CDR3nt: TGTGCCTGGACGAGAAAGGGGCCAACCTACGAGCAGTACTTC
CDR3aa: CAWTRKGPTYEQYF

j_gene: TRBJ2-7
v_gene: TRBV7-9
d_gene: TRBD1
abundance: -
CDR3nt: TGTGCCAGCAGCTTGTCAGGGGGCACGCTCGAGCAGTACTTC
CDR3aa: CASSLSGGTLEQYF

j_gene: TRBJ1-2
v_gene: TRBV27
d_gene: -
abundance: -
CDR3nt: TGTGCCAGCAGTTTAGTGGAGGGAGCTGGTGGCTACACCTTC
CDR3aa: CASSLVEGAGGYTF

j_gene: TRBJ1-5
v_gene: TRBV10-3
d_gene: -
abundance: -
CDR3nt: TGTGCCACAATCCGGGACCTCAATCAGCCCCAGCATTTT
CDR3aa: CATIRDLNQPQHF

j_gene: TRBJ2-7
v_gene: TRBV9
d_gene: -
abundance: few
CDR3nt: TGTGCCAGCAGTCGGCTGGGGGGACCCTACGAGCAGTACTTC
CDR3aa: CASSRLGGPYEQYF

j_gene: TRBJ2-1
v_gene: TRBV7-9
d_gene: TRBD2
abundance: once
CDR3nt: TGTGCCAGCAGCTTAGGACTAGCCCACAATGAGCAGTTCTTC
CDR3aa: CASSLGLAHNEQFF

j_gene: TRBJ2-3
v_gene: TRBV9
d_gene: TRBD1
abundance: -
CDR3nt: TGTGCCAGCAGCCTATACGGGACAGGGTTCACAGATACGCAGTATTTT
CDR3aa: CASSLYGTGFTDTQYF

j_gene: TRBJ2-1
v_gene: TRBV27
d_gene: TRBD2
abundance: -
CDR3nt: TGTGCCAGCAGCCACACGACTAGCGGGAGGGGTAATGAGCAGTTCTTC
CDR3aa: CASSHTTSGRGNEQFF

j_gene: TRBJ2-7
v_gene: TRBV7-6
d_gene: -
abundance: -
CDR3nt: TGTGCCAGCAGCGCACAGGGTTACGAGCAGTACTTC
CDR3aa: CASSAQGYEQYF

j_gene: TRBJ1-6
v_gene: TRBV4-3
d_gene: -
abundance: -
CDR3nt: TGCGCCAGCAGCCAAGCCAGCTATAATTCACCCCTCCACTTT
CDR3aa: CASSQASYNSPLHF

j_gene: TRBJ1-1
v_gene: TRBV5-4
d_gene: TRBD1
abundance: -
CDR3nt: TGTGCCAGCAGCAAGGGACAGGGAAGGACTGAAGCTTTCTTT
CDR3aa: CASSKGQGRTEAFF

j_gene: TRBJ1-1
v_gene: TRBV6-1
d_gene: -
abundance: few
CDR3nt: TGTGCCAGCAGTGAACGGGCAGGGAGGGCTTTCTTT
CDR3aa: CASSERAGRAFF

j_gene: TRBJ2-7
v_gene: TRBV6-6
d_gene: TRBD1
abundance: -
CDR3nt: TGTGCCAGCAGAGGAGGACAGGGGGTGTCCTACGAGCAGTACTTC
CDR3aa: CASRGGQGVSYEQYF

j_gene: TRBJ1-5
v_gene: TRBV5-6
d_gene: -
abundance: -
CDR3nt: TGTGCCAGCAGCCTGGGTCTAAGTCAGCCCCAGCATTTT
CDR3aa: CASSLGLSQPQHF

j_gene: TRBJ2-2
v_gene: TRBV4-3
d_gene: -
abundance: -
CDR3nt: TGCGCCAGCAGCCAAGTTTCACAGAACACCGGGGAGCTGTTTTTT
CDR3aa: CASSQVSQNTGELFF

j_gene: TRBJ1-5
v_gene: TRBV4-3
d_gene: -
abundance: -
CDR3nt: TGCGCCAGCAGCCACGGAAGGGTGGAATGCGATTTCAGTCAGCCCCAGCATTTT
CDR3aa: CASSHGRVECDFSQPQHF

j_gene: TRBJ2-3
v_gene: TRBV4-1
d_gene: -
abundance: -
CDR3nt: TGCGCCAGCAGCCAAGAGGGCTTTAGCACAGATACGCAGTATTTT
CDR3aa: CASSQEGFSTDTQYF

j_gene: TRBJ1-5
v_gene: TRBV9
d_gene: -
abundance: -
CDR3nt: TGTGCCAGCAGCGTAGGTCAGTTCGCGAATCAGCCCCAGCATTTT
CDR3aa: CASSVGQFANQPQHF

j_gene: TRBJ1-1
v_gene: TRBV7-9
d_gene: -
abundance: -
CDR3nt: TGTGCCAGCAGCTTAGCGACAGATGAAGCTTTCTTT
CDR3aa: CASSLATDEAFF

j_gene: TRBJ1-1
v_gene: TRBV5-1
d_gene: -
abundance: -
CDR3nt: TGCGCCAGCAGCTTGGAGGCAGGGGACACCACTGAAGCTTTCTTT
CDR3aa: CASSLEAGDTTEAFF

j_gene: TRBJ2-7
v_gene: TRBV7-2
d_gene: TRBD1
abundance: -
CDR3nt: TGTGCCAGCAGGCCCAACCGGGACAGGGAATACGAGCAGTACTTC
CDR3aa: CASRPNRDREYEQYF

j_gene: TRBJ2-4
v_gene: TRBV7-9
d_gene: TRBD1
abundance: -
CDR3nt: TGTGCCAGCAGCCCCTTGATGGGACAGGGAGCCAAAAACATTCAGTACTTC
CDR3aa: CASSPLMGQGAKNIQYF

j_gene: TRBJ1-1
v_gene: TRBV30
d_gene: TRBD1
abundance: -
CDR3nt: TGTGCCTGGAGTGGGGGCACGACAGGGATCTCTGAAGCTTTCTTT
CDR3aa: CAWSGGTTGISEAFF

j_gene: TRBJ1-2
v_gene: TRBV11-2
d_gene: TRBD1
abundance: -
CDR3nt: TGTGCCAGCACCCTGGGACCGGGACAGACCTATGGCTACACCTTC
CDR3aa: CASTLGPGQTYGYTF

j_gene: TRBJ2-7
v_gene: TRBV18
d_gene: TRBD1
abundance: -
CDR3nt: TGTGCCAGCTCACCCTCGGGACAGGGGCTCTACGAGCAGTACTTC
CDR3aa: CASSPSGQGLYEQYF

j_gene: TRBJ2-2
v_gene: TRBV11-3
d_gene: -
abundance: -
CDR3nt: TGTGCCAGCAGCTTACCGGGGACCGGGGAGCTGTTTTTT
CDR3aa: CASSLPGTGELFF

j_gene: TRBJ1-2
v_gene: TRBV6-6
d_gene: -
abundance: once
CDR3nt: TGTGCCACCCCTGGGGGAGTGGATGGCTACACCTTC
CDR3aa: CATPGGVDGYTF

j_gene: TRBJ2-2
v_gene: TRBV10-3
d_gene: -
abundance: -
CDR3nt: TGTGCCATGGCCGGTGGGACCGGGGAGCTGTTTTTT
CDR3aa: CAMAGGTGELFF

j_gene: TRBJ1-5
v_gene: TRBV5-6
d_gene: TRBD1
abundance: -
CDR3nt: TGTGCCAGCAGTCCGGGACAGGGGAACGTCAATCAGCCCCAGCATTTT
CDR3aa: CASSPGQGNVNQPQHF

j_gene: TRBJ2-1
v_gene: TRBV5-6
d_gene: -
abundance: -
CDR3nt: TGTGCCAGCAGAACGGGTGGGGTCTTCTACAATGAGCAGTTCTTC
CDR3aa: CASRTGGVFYNEQFF

j_gene: TRBJ2-7
v_gene: TRBV7-2
d_gene: -
abundance: -
CDR3nt: TGTGCCAGCAGCTTATGGCGGGGGCCATCCTACGAGCAGTACTTC
CDR3aa: CASSLWRGPSYEQYF

j_gene: TRBJ1-2
v_gene: TRBV19
d_gene: -
abundance: -
CDR3nt: TGTGCCAGTAGTACACTCACAACACAGGGTCGTGGCTACACCTTC
CDR3aa: CASSTLTTQGRGYTF

j_gene: TRBJ2-5
v_gene: TRBV5-6
d_gene: TRBD1
abundance: -
CDR3nt: TGTGCCAGCAGCCAAATTTGGACAGGGGAAGAGACCCAGTACTTC
CDR3aa: CASSQIWTGEETQYF

j_gene: TRBJ2-7
v_gene: TRBV28
d_gene: -
abundance: -
CDR3nt: TGTGCCAGCAGTGCCGCCAGCGGAGTACACTACGAGCAGTACTTC
CDR3aa: CASSAASGVHYEQYF

j_gene: TRBJ1-1
v_gene: TRBV5-5
d_gene: -
abundance: -
CDR3nt: TGTGCCAGCAGCCCACCCCAGGTTTTCGCTCTGAACACTGAAGCTTTCTTT
CDR3aa: CASSPPQVFALNTEAFF

j_gene: TRBJ2-2
v_gene: TRBV6-6
d_gene: -
abundance: -
CDR3nt: TGTGCCAGCCGGTTACAGAACACCGGGGAGCTGTTTTTT
CDR3aa: CASRLQNTGELFF

j_gene: TRBJ2-1
v_gene: TRBV21-1
d_gene: -
abundance: -
CDR3nt: TGTGCCAGCAGCAAAGTTTCGAGACAGGCCGTTCAGTTCTTC
CDR3aa: CASSKVSRQAVQFF

j_gene: TRBJ2-5
v_gene: TRBV5-1
d_gene: -
abundance: -
CDR3nt: TGCGCCAGCAGCTTGGAGGCTGAACGACCAGAGACCCAGTACTTC
CDR3aa: CASSLEAERPETQYF

j_gene: TRBJ2-2
v_gene: TRBV9
d_gene: -
abundance: -
CDR3nt: TGTGCCAGCAGCGTCTTGAGGGTTACCGGGGAGCTGTTTTTT
CDR3aa: CASSVLRVTGELFF

j_gene: TRBJ2-4
v_gene: TRBV28
d_gene: -
abundance: -
CDR3nt: TGTGCCAGCAGTCCGATCCTAGCCAAAAACATTCAGTACTTC
CDR3aa: CASSPILAKNIQYF

j_gene: TRBJ2-5
v_gene: TRBV5-1
d_gene: -
abundance: -
CDR3nt: TGCGCCAGCAGCCCCGGGGGTATCGGAGAGACCCAGTACTTC
CDR3aa: CASSPGGIGETQYF

j_gene: TRBJ1-3
v_gene: TRBV6-5
d_gene: -
abundance: once
CDR3nt: TGTGCCAGCAGTAAAACAGGGACTGGAAACACCATATATTTT
CDR3aa: CASSKTGTGNTIYF

j_gene: TRBJ2-2
v_gene: TRBV5-1
d_gene: -
abundance: -
CDR3nt: TGCGCCAGCAGCTTGGGGGCAAACACCGGGGAGCTGTTTTTT
CDR3aa: CASSLGANTGELFF